This T cell receptor beta chain was captured by sequencing in a study of beta chain features in type 1 diabetes. Study results and limitations: These data did not resolve whether HLA type affects TCRB rearrangement. Researchers report that Type 1 diabetes patients had moderately but significantly shorter TCRB CDR3s across all four CD4+ subsets.

Reverse transcription of all isolated RNA meant that expressed TCRB transcripts were sequenced. The protocol was immunoSEQ multiplex PCR, while the TCRdb copy is restricted to in-frame clones and leaves out a portion. Of roughly 260,000 clones in the sample, just over 20% were seen once. A single heparinised blood sample, averaging around 120 mL, was obtained per donor. Sorting of CD4+ naive, central memory, regulatory and stem cell-like memory cells was performed via CD45RO/CCR7/CD25/CD127/CD95/CD27. This clone was recorded a few times. The antigen is not known. Material for sequencing was naive CD4+ T cells from blood. The TCR was taken from a woman aged 40 to 50 with type 1 diabetes.

The CDR3 loop reads CASSSWDSYNEQFF. CDR3 nucleotides: TGTGCCAGCAGCTCTTGGGACTCATACAATGAGCAGTTCTTC. J is TRBJ2-1 and V is TRBV7-9; D may be TRBD2 (6 bases). The CDR3 spans 14 residues. The V gene lost 4 bases and the J gene lost 4 bases, with 11 bases spanning the gap. Germline V lookup: CDR1 SEHNR, CDR2 FQNEAQ (reference sequence).